The present T cell receptor beta chain was sequenced within a study of blood T cells in healthy people across ages. V lost 1 base and J lost 2; bases outside the gene matches: 9. CDR3 length equals 18 residues. The V gene's germline CDR1 is DFQATT and CDR2 SNEGSKA (reference sequence). A second about 7 to 11 cycle PCR used barcoded and J-beta primers. TCRdb reanalysed the 5' RACE reads using MiXCR and keeps one entry per CDR3 protein. The sample includes about 600,000 distinct CDR3 sequences, around 50% of them seen just once. The genes are TRBV20-1 and TRBJ2-3, with 13 bases that match TRBD2. The sequenced material came from blood. This receptor was obtained from an elderly man in good health. CDR3 sequence reads: CSARVPAGLAGNTDTQYF. For the CDR3, the DNA is TGCAGTGCTAGAGTTCCGGCGGGACTAGCGGGGAACACAGATACGCAGTATTTT.